Listed here is a single TCR beta chain. The data stem from a study of blood T cell repertoires in COVID-19. Study context: From the United States, Italy and Spain came samples of acute and convalescent COVID-19. From T cells, B-cell-depleted T cells, or PBMCs came the material, which was cDNA or gDNA.

Trimming stripped 4 bases from V and 2 bases from J, with 16 bases between. The CDR3 contains 16 residues. Per germline, CDR1 SGHVS and CDR2 FQNEAQ. Original data processing: Nucleated cell counts were estimated from reference gene primer amplification. Produced via immunoSEQ multiplex PCR; TCRdb's table is partial and in-frame only. The D gene and trimming were derived from the DNA, and the V and J assignments and clone size from that table. Of over 70,000 clones detected, about 75% appear once; the ten largest clones hold about 10%. The genes are TRBV7-8 and TRBJ2-3; the D gene is possibly TRBD1 (6 bases). The TCR originated in a woman of 80 years or more with acute or convalescent COVID-19. Sequenced: peripheral blood. CDR3 amino acids: CASSSMGAGNTDTQYF. In nucleotides, the CDR3 is TGTGCCAGCAGCTCCATGGGGGCAGGTAACACAGATACGCAGTATTTT.